Sequencing of this TCR beta chain was carried out in a study of Graves' ophthalmopathy and Graves' hyperthyroidism. J was trimmed by 5 bases and V by 6 bases; bases with no gene match: 5. This CDR3 is built from 13 residues. From germline, CDR1 is MNHEY and CDR2 SMNVEV (reference sequence). CDR3 regions of TCR beta were amplified from RNA transcripts. Second-round multiplex PCR came after first-round RT-PCR with HTBI primers. TCRdb processed the multiplex PCR reads anew with MiXCR; each CDR3 protein has one entry. The sample carries hundreds of thousands of distinct CDR3 sequences, 20% to 25% recorded once. In this sample, this clonotype turned up many times.

The TCR comes from a woman under 30 with stable Graves' hyperthyroidism. Some clones in this sample may be carry-over from other donors' samples. The chain recombines TRBV27 with TRBJ1-1; 8 nucleotides line up with TRBD1. Specimen: peripheral blood. CDR3 sequence reads: CASRKRQGTEAFF. For the CDR3, the DNA is TGTGCCAGCAGGAAAAGACAGGGGACTGAAGCTTTCTTT.